These 29 T cell receptor beta chains were sequenced from one sample in a study of lymphopenia after photon versus proton radiotherapy. The repertoire was sequenced with immunoSEQ multiplex PCR; TCRdb's copy has only in-frame clones and lacks some. The repertoire consists of 65,000 to 70,000 clones, with approximately 90% occurring once and the leading ten covering roughly 3%. The specimen was peripheral blood, collected from a patient treated with photon-based radiotherapy. Receptors originate from a woman aged 70-85 years with pancreatic cancer.

The chain carries TRBV28 and TRBJ1-4, with no clear D. Germline CDR1 MDHEN, CDR2 SYDVKM. V lost 4 bases to trimming and J lost 6 bases, with 6 bases between them. The CDR3 length is 12 residues. The CDR3 here is CASSSGDEKLFF. DNA of the CDR3: TGTGCCAGCAGTTCCGGGGATGAAAAACTGTTTTTT.

The genes are TRBV5-6 and TRBJ1-2; D uncertain. V dropped 3 bases and J dropped 5 bases, with 11 bases sitting between them. Germline loops: CDR1 SGHDT, CDR2 YYEEEE. The CDR3 runs to 13 residues. This chain's CDR3 is CASSSDGGYGYTF. The CDR3 DNA reads TGTGCCAGCAGCTCGGACGGAGGGTATGGCTACACCTTC.

The V gene is TRBV18, the J gene TRBJ2-3; no definite D call. This CDR3 is 13 amino acids long. Trimming pared 6 bases from V and 0 bases from J, leaving 7 bases between. Germline loops: CDR1 KGHSH, CDR2 LQKENI. The CDR3 loop is CASSETSTDTQYF. CDR3 nucleotides: TGTGCCAGCTCCGAGACTAGCACAGATACGCAGTATTTT.

The CDR3 bases are TGTGCCAGCAGTGAGCTGGCCGGCGGGCTGTTTTTT. This gives the protein CASSELAGGLFF. The V and J genes are TRBV6-1 and TRBJ2-2; D gene uncertain. V lost 3 bases and J 13 bases, leaving 12 bases between the germline ends. CDR3 length: 12 amino acids. Germline lookup yields CDR1 MNHNS and CDR2 SASEGT.

J is TRBJ2-5 and V is TRBV11-2, with D perhaps being TRBD1 or TRBD2 (7 bases each). CDR3 length: 17 residues. The germline CDR1 and CDR2 sequences are SGHAT and FQNNGV. V dropped 8 bases and J dropped 6 bases, with 28 bases sitting between them. The CDR3 region has the DNA TGTGCCAGCTCGTGGGAGGGACAGACTATCCCAAGCCAGACCCAGTACTTC. It encodes CASSWEGQTIPSQTQYF.

The rearrangement links TRBV5-1 to TRBJ1-1; D gene ambiguous. Germline loops: CDR1 SGHRS, CDR2 YFSETQ. The CDR3 totals 13 residues. Trimming shortened V by 2 bases and J by 0 bases, and 5 bases separated the two germline ends. The CDR3 protein is CASSLTLNTEAFF. CDR3 DNA: TGCGCCAGCAGCTTAACACTGAACACTGAAGCTTTCTTT.

This chain links TRBV27 with TRBJ2-7, with D tentatively TRBD2 (5 bases). With 6 bases removed from V and 2 bases from J, the gap between germline ends came to 14 bases. Germline CDR1 reads MNHEY; CDR2 reads SMNVEV (reference sequence). The CDR3 runs 14 residues. This chain's CDR3 is CASSPGGQPYEQYF. CDR3 bases: TGTGCCAGCAGCCCCGGAGGTCAGCCCTACGAGCAGTACTTC.

The rearrangement links TRBV6-6 to TRBJ2-2; maybe TRBD1 (5 bases). The V end was cut by 4 bases, the J end by 0 bases, with 9 bases between. The V gene's germline CDR1 is MNHNY and CDR2 SVGAGI (reference sequence). The length of the CDR3 is 15 residues. Here the CDR3 DNA reads TGTGCCAGCAGTTTGGACAACACGAACACCGGGGAGCTGTTTTTT. It is translated as CASSLDNTNTGELFF.

This clone was counted only a few times. V usage is TRBV4-2 and J usage is TRBJ2-5, with a tentative D call TRBD1 (5 bases). V lost 0 bases, J lost 3 bases, and 11 bases lay in between. Germline V gene lookup returns CDR1 LGHNA and CDR2 YNFKEQ. The CDR3 loop spans 15 amino acids. The CDR3 sequence: CASSQDLQGEETQYF. CDR3 DNA sequence: TGTGCCAGCAGCCAAGATCTGCAGGGCGAAGAGACCCAGTACTTC.

V gene TRBV19 combines with J gene TRBJ1-4; maybe TRBD1 (5 bases). V was shortened by 6 bases and J by 7 bases, with 21 bases between the two germline ends. The CDR3 totals 16 residues. Per germline, CDR1 LNHDA and CDR2 SQIVND (reference sequence). The CDR3 DNA follows: TGTGCCAGTAGGGGGACGGATCGCGTCCGGGGTGAAAAACTGTTTTTT. Translation: CASRGTDRVRGEKLFF.

This chain links TRBV5-1 with TRBJ1-5; D is undetermined. The V end lost 4 bases, the J end lost 3 bases, and 14 bases lay between the germline ends. CDR1 is SGHRS, CDR2 YFSETQ, per germline. The CDR3 loop spans 15 amino acids. In DNA, the CDR3 is TGCGCCAGCAGCCCAGACGGGGTCAACAATCAGCCCCAGCATTTT. Translation gives CASSPDGVNNQPQHF.

V gene TRBV6-1 combines with J gene TRBJ1-2, with 8 bases fitting TRBD1. From germline, CDR1 is MNHNS and CDR2 SASEGT. V gave up 3 bases and J gave up 5 bases; unmatched junction bases: 8. This CDR3 has 15 amino acids. Here the CDR3 DNA reads TGTGCCAGCAGTGAGGGGACAGGAGGGGGATATGGCTACACCTTC. Amino acids: CASSEGTGGGYGYTF.

The chain is built from TRBV7-9 and TRBJ2-7; D tentatively fits TRBD1 or TRBD2 (5 bases each). This CDR3 has 15 residues. V lost 1 base, J lost 4 bases, and 14 bases lay in between. Per the germline V gene, CDR1 is SEHNR and CDR2 is FQNEAQ (reference sequence). The CDR3 sequence: CASSLEGRVAYEQYF. In nucleotides, the CDR3 is TGTGCCAGCAGCTTAGAGGGGCGGGTGGCGTACGAGCAGTACTTC.

The chain is built from TRBV5-6 and TRBJ2-6; 9 bases map to TRBD1. CDR1 and CDR2 (germline): SGHDT, YYEEEE. V shed 4 bases, J shed 2 bases, and the junction held 7 bases outside the gene matches. The CDR3 loop spans 17 amino acids. CDR3 bases: TGTGCCAGCAGCCCCGGGACAGGGTATACTGGGGCCAACGTCCTGACTTTC. It specifies CASSPGTGYTGANVLTF.

The CDR3 region has the DNA TGCAGCGCTAGCCTAAGGGACAGCAACACCGGGGAGCTGTTTTTT. Translating it yields CSASLRDSNTGELFF. The chain joins TRBV29-1 to TRBJ2-2; TRBD1 aligns across 7 bases. The CDR3 is 15 residues long. With 7 bases clipped from V and 2 bases from J, the junction kept 10 bases outside the gene matches. Germline CDR1 SQVTM, CDR2 ANQGSEA.

The V and J genes are TRBV5-5 and TRBJ2-3; D uncertain. V shed 0 bases and J shed 0 bases, with 8 bases lying between them. This CDR3 is 15 amino acids long. CDR1 and CDR2 (germline): SGHKS, YYEKEE (reference sequence). The CDR3 sequence is CASSLDISSTDTQYF. The DNA for the CDR3 is TGTGCCAGCAGCTTGGACATCTCTAGCACAGATACGCAGTATTTT.

The rearrangement links TRBV9 to TRBJ1-1, with D unresolved. V was cut by 4 bases and J by 1 base, with 11 bases left in between. The germline CDR1 and CDR2 sequences are SGDLS and YYNGEE. CDR3 size: 14 residues. In DNA form, the CDR3 reads TGTGCCAGCAGCCACCTATCCCAGAACACTGAAGCTTTCTTT. It encodes CASSHLSQNTEAFF.

The rearrangement uses TRBV9 and TRBJ1-1; D is ambiguous. The ends were cut back, 0 bases at V and 0 bases at J, with 9 bases in the middle. The CDR3 runs 15 residues. In germline, CDR1 is SGDLS, CDR2 YYNGEE. CDR3 DNA sequence: TGTGCCAGCAGCGTAGCGGCCACCTTGAACACTGAAGCTTTCTTT. Translated, it gives CASSVAATLNTEAFF.

The CDR3 DNA reads as TGTGCCAGCAGCACGAACCTACCGGACAGAGTTAAGCAGTTCTTC. It yields the protein CASSTNLPDRVKQFF. The chain joins TRBV5-5 to TRBJ2-1; a possible D gene is TRBD1 (6 bases). V was cut by 4 bases and J by 11 bases, with 22 bases left in between. The CDR3 has 15 residues. Germline-derived CDR1 and CDR2 are SGHKS and YYEKEE (reference sequence).

V gene TRBV9 combines with J gene TRBJ2-7, with D perhaps being TRBD1 or TRBD2 (5 bases each). The CDR3 contains 13 residues. Germline CDR1 SGDLS, CDR2 YYNGEE. With 0 bases removed from V and 6 bases from J, the gap between germline ends came to 10 bases. CDR3 DNA sequence: TGTGCCAGCAGCGTAGCTGGGGGTAGCGAGCAGTACTTC. Its protein is CASSVAGGSEQYF.

This clone was recorded once. The gene calls are TRBV30 and TRBJ2-1; D unresolved. The CDR3 has 12 amino acids. Between the trimmed V and J ends, which lost 3 bases and 7 bases, there was a span of 10 bases. Germline V gene sequence: CDR1 GTSNPN, CDR2 SVGIG (reference sequence). The CDR3 spells CAWSRQVNEQFF. The CDR3 region has the DNA TGTGCCTGGAGCAGACAAGTAAATGAGCAGTTCTTC.

The genes are TRBV4-2 and TRBJ2-1; 9 bases fit TRBD2. Germline trimming cut 0 bases from V and 2 bases from J; bases unmatched to any gene: 2. Germline CDR1 is LGHNA and CDR2 is YNFKEQ. The CDR3 runs 16 residues. The CDR3: CASSQDSSGAYNEQFF. CDR3 in DNA: TGTGCCAGCAGCCAAGACTCTAGCGGGGCCTACAATGAGCAGTTCTTC.

This clone was observed once. The chain joins TRBV30 to TRBJ2-7; D call uncertain. From germline, CDR1 is GTSNPN and CDR2 SVGIG (reference sequence). V lost 0 bases, J lost 0 bases, and 12 bases lay in between. The CDR3 spans 15 residues. CDR3 region: CAWSVQKAGSYEQYF. DNA for the CDR3: TGTGCCTGGAGTGTACAGAAAGCCGGCTCCTACGAGCAGTACTTC.

The chain carries TRBV19 and TRBJ1-1; 7 bases are a match to TRBD1. Trimming at V came to 5 bases and at J to 5 bases, leaving 5 bases not matched to a gene. The CDR3 has 13 amino acids. CDR1 is LNHDA, CDR2 SQIVND, per germline (reference sequence). DNA of the CDR3: TGTGCCAGTAGTTCGGCCAGGGGGACTGAAGCTTTCTTT. Translated: CASSSARGTEAFF.

The chain recombines TRBV4-3 with TRBJ2-7; 11 bases match TRBD2. This CDR3 region has 14 residues. Germline V CDR1 and CDR2: LGHNA, YSLEER. V shed 10 bases and J 4 bases; nucleotides not matched to a gene: 9. The CDR3 sequence is CANTTSGRRYEQYF. CDR3 in DNA: TGCGCCAACACCACTAGCGGGAGACGGTACGAGCAGTACTTC.

CDR3 residues: CASSQEHRDTIRNYGYTF. The CDR3 DNA reads TGCGCCAGCAGCCAAGAGCACCGGGACACTATACGGAACTATGGCTACACCTTC. V is TRBV4-1 and J is TRBJ1-2, with D tentatively TRBD1 (6 bases). Between the trimmed V and J ends, which lost 0 bases and 2 bases, there was a span of 19 bases. This CDR3 has 18 amino acids. CDR1 and CDR2 from the germline V gene are MGHRA and YSYEKL.

This sequence joins TRBV19 and TRBJ2-3, with 7 bases fitting TRBD2. With 6 bases clipped from V and 2 bases from J, the junction kept 11 bases outside the gene matches. This CDR3 spans 16 amino acids. CDR1 is LNHDA and CDR2 is SQIVND in the germline V gene (reference sequence). The CDR3 here is CASRRTGSGTTDTQYF. As DNA, the CDR3 is TGTGCCAGTAGAAGGACGGGCAGCGGGACCACAGATACGCAGTATTTT.

The chain links TRBV9 to TRBJ1-1, with no clear D. V was trimmed by 4 bases and J by 1 base, leaving 11 bases between them. This CDR3 region has 14 residues. The V gene's germline CDR1 is SGDLS and CDR2 YYNGEE. The CDR3 nucleotides read TGTGCCAGCAGCCTGAGACCCACGAACACTGAAGCTTTCTTT. It translates to CASSLRPTNTEAFF.

This sequence joins TRBV7-9 and TRBJ2-7, with D maybe TRBD2 (5 bases). The V end was cut by 4 bases, the J end by 2 bases, with 12 bases between. Germline values: CDR1 SEHNR, CDR2 FQNEAQ (reference sequence). CDR3 length: 14 amino acids. CDR3 DNA: TGTGCCAGCAGCTCGCAGCTAGCCCCCTACGAGCAGTACTTC. It yields the protein CASSSQLAPYEQYF. The variable domain in full, with the rest retrieved from reference TRBV7-9 and TRBJ2-7, is DTGVSQNPRHKITKRGQNVTFRCDPISEHNRLYWYRQTLGQGPEFLTYFQNEAQLEKSRLLSDRFSAERPKGSFSTLEIQRTEQGDSAMYLCASSSQLAPYEQYFGPGTRLTVT.